A selection of T cell receptor beta chains follows, all from one sample in a study of T cell responses to AZD1222 COVID-19 vaccine. Data came from immunoSEQ multiplex PCR; TCRdb stores just in-frame clones and leaves some out. Here the sample spans 75,000 to 95,000 clones, about 88% being singletons. The specimen was peripheral blood, collected on day 0 of AZD1222 vaccination. The receptor source for this set is an adult in good health. Each CDR3 is given with its conserved first and last residue. Fields, in order: D gene, V gene, CDR3 length, J gene, clone size, CDR3 DNA, CDR3 protein. The D gene is left open where the match is weak. Only part of the rows carry a size: once, few, many, or a class if the clone is expanded.

d_call: TRBD1; v_call: TRBV7-9; cdr3_length: 15; j_call: TRBJ2-1; clone_size: NA; cdr3_nt: TGTGCCAGCAGCTTCGGGGACAGGGTTTACAATGAGCAGTTCTTC; cdr3_aa: CASSFGDRVYNEQFF
d_call: NA; v_call: TRBV6-4; cdr3_length: 13; j_call: TRBJ1-6; clone_size: NA; cdr3_nt: TGTGCCAGCAGTGAAGGACAGAATTCACCCCTCCACTTT; cdr3_aa: CASSEGQNSPLHF
d_call: NA; v_call: TRBV10-1; cdr3_length: 15; j_call: TRBJ2-5; clone_size: once; cdr3_nt: TGCGCCAGCAGTGAGTCGTCGACAGCCCAAGAGACCCAGTACTTC; cdr3_aa: CASSESSTAQETQYF
d_call: NA; v_call: TRBV5-1; cdr3_length: 16; j_call: TRBJ1-4; clone_size: NA; cdr3_nt: TGCGCCAGCAGCCGAGGGGAGGGGGAAACTAATGAAAAACTGTTTTTT; cdr3_aa: CASSRGEGETNEKLFF
d_call: NA; v_call: TRBV7-3; cdr3_length: 13; j_call: TRBJ2-1; clone_size: once; cdr3_nt: TGTGCCAGCACCCGGGAACAGGGAGGATGGGAGTTCTTC; cdr3_aa: CASTREQGGWEFF
d_call: NA; v_call: TRBV4-1; cdr3_length: 15; j_call: TRBJ2-1; clone_size: NA; cdr3_nt: TGCGCCAGCAGGGCTCCCGGGAGCTCCTACAATGAGCAGTTCTTC; cdr3_aa: CASRAPGSSYNEQFF
d_call: NA; v_call: TRBV5-1; cdr3_length: 14; j_call: TRBJ2-1; clone_size: NA; cdr3_nt: TGCGCCAGCAGCTTGACCAGCTCCTACAATGAGCAGTTCTTC; cdr3_aa: CASSLTSSYNEQFF
d_call: TRBD1; v_call: TRBV6-6; cdr3_length: 16; j_call: TRBJ1-1; clone_size: NA; cdr3_nt: TGTGCCAGCAGTTCTACCTCGACAGGGCGGAACACTGAAGCTTTCTTT; cdr3_aa: CASSSTSTGRNTEAFF
d_call: NA; v_call: TRBV12-3/TRBV12-4; cdr3_length: 12; j_call: TRBJ1-2; clone_size: once; cdr3_nt: TGTGCCAGCAGTTTCAGTCCCTATGGCTACACCTTC; cdr3_aa: CASSFSPYGYTF
d_call: TRBD1; v_call: TRBV7-2; cdr3_length: 16; j_call: TRBJ2-1; clone_size: NA; cdr3_nt: TGTGCCAGCAGCCCCCAAGGACAGGGGGCTTGGGATGAGCAGTTCTTC; cdr3_aa: CASSPQGQGAWDEQFF
d_call: TRBD1; v_call: TRBV30; cdr3_length: 16; j_call: TRBJ2-3; clone_size: NA; cdr3_nt: TGTGCCTGGAGTCTAACGGGACAGGGGGCCACAGATACGCAGTATTTT; cdr3_aa: CAWSLTGQGATDTQYF
d_call: NA; v_call: TRBV6-5; cdr3_length: 15; j_call: TRBJ2-2; clone_size: NA; cdr3_nt: TGTGCCAGCAGTTACTCAGTTTTTAGCACCGGGGAGCTGTTTTTT; cdr3_aa: CASSYSVFSTGELFF
d_call: NA; v_call: TRBV5-5; cdr3_length: 15; j_call: TRBJ1-1; clone_size: few; cdr3_nt: TGTGCCAGCAGCTTACGTGGGAACCTGAACACTGAAGCTTTCTTT; cdr3_aa: CASSLRGNLNTEAFF
d_call: TRBD2; v_call: TRBV18; cdr3_length: 17; j_call: TRBJ2-5; clone_size: NA; cdr3_nt: TGTGCCAGCTCACCGAAAATTAGCGGGGGGCAACAAGAGACCCAGTACTTC; cdr3_aa: CASSPKISGGQQETQYF
d_call: NA; v_call: TRBV27; cdr3_length: 14; j_call: TRBJ1-1; clone_size: NA; cdr3_nt: TGTGCCAGCACCGGAGGGAGCCTGAACACTGAAGCTTTCTTT; cdr3_aa: CASTGGSLNTEAFF
d_call: NA; v_call: TRBV27; cdr3_length: 14; j_call: TRBJ1-5; clone_size: NA; cdr3_nt: TGTGCCAGCAGTTTACGACAGGGCAATCAGCCCCAGCATTTT; cdr3_aa: CASSLRQGNQPQHF
d_call: NA; v_call: TRBV4-1; cdr3_length: 14; j_call: TRBJ1-5; clone_size: NA; cdr3_nt: TGCGCCAGCAGCCGGCTGAGTGGCAATCAGCCCCAGCATTTT; cdr3_aa: CASSRLSGNQPQHF
d_call: NA; v_call: TRBV12-5; cdr3_length: 13; j_call: TRBJ1-1; clone_size: once; cdr3_nt: TGTGCTAGTGGCAAAACCTCTAACACTGAAGCTTTCTTT; cdr3_aa: CASGKTSNTEAFF
d_call: NA; v_call: TRBV7-9; cdr3_length: 17; j_call: TRBJ2-6; clone_size: NA; cdr3_nt: TGTGCCAGCAGCTTAGACAGGACGAGCTCTGGGGCCAACGTCCTGACTTTC; cdr3_aa: CASSLDRTSSGANVLTF
d_call: NA; v_call: TRBV3-1/TRBV3-2; cdr3_length: 13; j_call: TRBJ1-3; clone_size: NA; cdr3_nt: TGTGCCAGCAGCCAAGATGTGGGAAACACCATATATTTT; cdr3_aa: CASSQDVGNTIYF
d_call: TRBD1; v_call: TRBV6-5; cdr3_length: 15; j_call: TRBJ1-3; clone_size: NA; cdr3_nt: TGTGCCAGCAGTTTGACAGGGGCAGCTGGAAACACCATATATTTT; cdr3_aa: CASSLTGAAGNTIYF
d_call: NA; v_call: TRBV28; cdr3_length: 14; j_call: TRBJ2-2; clone_size: NA; cdr3_nt: TGTGCCAGCAGAGGCCAGCGGGCGGCCGGGGAGCTGTTTTTT; cdr3_aa: CASRGQRAAGELFF
d_call: NA; v_call: TRBV6-5; cdr3_length: 10; j_call: TRBJ2-5; clone_size: NA; cdr3_nt: TGTGCCAGCAGGGCGGAGACCCAGTACTTC; cdr3_aa: CASRAETQYF
d_call: TRBD2; v_call: TRBV11-3; cdr3_length: 14; j_call: TRBJ2-7; clone_size: NA; cdr3_nt: TGTGCCAGCAGCCCCGGGACTAACTCCTACGAGCAGTACTTC; cdr3_aa: CASSPGTNSYEQYF
d_call: NA; v_call: TRBV27; cdr3_length: 15; j_call: TRBJ2-6; clone_size: NA; cdr3_nt: TGTGCCAGCAGTTTACTCTGGGCTGGGGCCAACGTCCTGACTTTC; cdr3_aa: CASSLLWAGANVLTF